This section outlines one T cell receptor beta chain sequence together with its context. V was trimmed by 2 bases and J by 2 bases, leaving 6 bases between them. The CDR3 is made up of 13 amino acids. In germline, CDR1 is SGHTA, CDR2 FQGNSA. Clones were read by immunoSEQ multiplex PCR, and TCRdb kept only the in-frame ones, dropping some. There are approximately 69,000 clones in the sample; around 82% occur only once, and 6% to 9.5% lies in the top ten. This record belongs to a study of OX40 agonist ivuxolimab in advanced cancers. Study background: Ivuxolimab, an antibody acting as an agonist of OX40 (CD134), was used to treat patients.

The source material was CD4+ or CD8+ T cells sorted from blood, sampled in a trial of the OX40 agonist ivuxolimab. This TCR was recovered from an adult with an advanced solid tumor such as melanoma, head and neck, liver or kidney cancer. V and J are TRBV7-2 and TRBJ1-2; D is ambiguous. The CDR3 reads CASSLRGNYGYTF. DNA of the CDR3: TGTGCCAGCAGCTTACGGGGAAACTATGGCTACACCTTC.